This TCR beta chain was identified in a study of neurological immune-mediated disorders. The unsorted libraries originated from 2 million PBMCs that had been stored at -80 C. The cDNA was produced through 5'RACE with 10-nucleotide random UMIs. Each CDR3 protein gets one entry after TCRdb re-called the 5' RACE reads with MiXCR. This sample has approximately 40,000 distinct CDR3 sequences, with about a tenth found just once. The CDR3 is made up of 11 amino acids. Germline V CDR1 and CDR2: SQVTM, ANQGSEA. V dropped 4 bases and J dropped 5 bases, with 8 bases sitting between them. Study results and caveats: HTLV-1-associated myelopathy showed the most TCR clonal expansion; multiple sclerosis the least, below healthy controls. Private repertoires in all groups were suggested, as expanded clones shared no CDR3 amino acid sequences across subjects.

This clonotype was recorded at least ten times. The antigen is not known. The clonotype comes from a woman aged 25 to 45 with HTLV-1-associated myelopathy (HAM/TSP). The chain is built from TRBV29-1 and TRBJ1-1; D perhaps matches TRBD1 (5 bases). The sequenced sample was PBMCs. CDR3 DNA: TGCAGCGTTGGGACAAGTACTGAAGCTTTCTTT. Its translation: CSVGTSTEAFF. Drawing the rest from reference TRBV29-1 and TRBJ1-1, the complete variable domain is SAVISQKPSRDICQRGTSLTIQCQVDSQVTMMFWYRQQPGQSLTLIATANQGSEATYESGFVIDKFPISRPNLTFSTLTVSNMSPEDSSIYLCSVGTSTEAFFGQGTRLTVV.